The 24 T cell receptor beta chains listed next were all sequenced from one sample in a study of blood T cell repertoires in COVID-19. Profiled with immunoSEQ multiplex PCR; TCRdb holds only in-frame clones, not every one. The table has under 75,000 clones, approximately 79% seen once. The source material was peripheral blood. These receptors all stem from a woman in her seventies with acute or convalescent COVID-19.

This clone was counted a single time. V is TRBV15 and J is TRBJ2-7; 9 bases are shared with TRBD2. Germline CDR1 is LNHNV and CDR2 is YYDKDF (reference sequence). With 2 bases clipped from V and 2 bases from J, the junction kept 7 bases outside the gene matches. The CDR3 consists of 16 residues. This CDR3 is CATSRKLAGAPYEQYF. The DNA of the CDR3 is TGTGCCACCAGCAGAAAATTAGCGGGGGCCCCCTACGAGCAGTACTTC.

The rearrangement joins TRBV28 to TRBJ2-5; no reliable D call. The ends were cut back, 5 bases at V and 5 bases at J, with 3 bases in the middle. This CDR3 is built from 10 residues. The germline V gene encodes CDR1 MDHEN and CDR2 SYDVKM. CDR3 bases: TGTGCCAGCAGTCGGGAGACCCAGTACTTC. Encoded protein: CASSRETQYF.

The genes are TRBV2 and TRBJ2-3; 9 nucleotides line up with TRBD2. This CDR3 is built from 17 residues. V gave up 3 bases and J gave up 3 bases; unmatched junction bases: 10. From germline, CDR1 is SNHLY and CDR2 FYNNEI. The CDR3 DNA sequence: TGTGCCAGCAGTGATAGTGGGGCGGGGGGGCCGACAGATACGCAGTATTTT. This sequence encodes CASSDSGAGGPTDTQYF.

The chain recombines TRBV7-2 with TRBJ2-5; D remains ambiguous. Germline V gene lookup returns CDR1 SGHTA and CDR2 FQGNSA. The V and J ends lost 2 bases and 5 bases respectively, with 9 bases between them. The CDR3 runs 13 residues. CDR3 nucleotide sequence: TGTGCCAGCAGCTTATCCCTAGACGAGACCCAGTACTTC. It specifies CASSLSLDETQYF.

The gene calls are TRBV6-5 and TRBJ2-2; maybe TRBD2 (5 bases). CDR3 length: 15 amino acids. Germline loops: CDR1 MNHEY, CDR2 SVGAGI. V gave up 6 bases and J gave up 4 bases, with 15 bases separating them. In DNA form, the CDR3 reads TGTGCCAGCAGAGCAGTCGGCCGGGGCACCGGGGAGCTGTTTTTT. This sequence encodes CASRAVGRGTGELFF.

This clone was seen more than once but under ten times. The V and J genes are TRBV7-6 and TRBJ1-4; maybe TRBD1 (6 bases). From germline, CDR1 is SGHVS and CDR2 FNYEAQ. This CDR3 comprises 14 residues. V lost 2 bases, J lost 8 bases, and 12 bases lay in between. The CDR3 loop reads CASSLRRDREKLFF. CDR3 DNA: TGTGCCAGCAGCTTACGGCGAGACAGGGAAAAACTGTTTTTT. Variable domain in full (rest from reference TRBV7-6 and TRBJ1-4): GAGVSQSPRYKVTKRGQDVALRCDPISGHVSLYWYRQALGQGPEFLTYFNYEAQQDKSGLPNDRFSAERPEGSISTLTIQRTEQRDSAMYRCASSLRRDREKLFFGSGTQLSVL.

This clone occurred a few times. The chain is built from TRBV2 and TRBJ2-1, with 9 bases that match TRBD2. The CDR3 loop spans 15 amino acids. V was clipped by 8 bases and J by 4 bases; unmatched bases: 9. Germline V gives CDR1 SNHLY, CDR2 FYNNEI. CDR3 amino acids: CASENERGDYNEQFF. CDR3 nucleotides: TGTGCCAGCGAGAACGAGCGGGGGGATTACAATGAGCAGTTCTTC.

CDR3 sequence: CASSFVQGNEQFF. CDR3 bases: TGTGCCAGCAGCTTCGTACAGGGGAATGAGCAGTTCTTC. The V and J genes are TRBV5-4 and TRBJ2-1; TRBD1 aligns across 7 bases. The germline V gene encodes CDR1 SGHNT and CDR2 YYREEE (reference sequence). The CDR3 length is 13 residues. J gave up 7 bases and V 2 bases, and 3 bases lay outside the gene matches.

The rearrangement joins TRBV2 to TRBJ1-3, with 8 positions matching TRBD1. The CDR3 length is 16 residues. Germline V gene lookup returns CDR1 SNHLY and CDR2 FYNNEI. V lost 6 bases, J lost 0 bases, and 7 bases stayed unmatched. The CDR3, as DNA: TGTGCCAGCAGGCCGGGACAGGCCTTCTCTGGAAACACCATATATTTT. Its translation: CASRPGQAFSGNTIYF.

The chain links TRBV10-3 to TRBJ1-1, with D possibly being TRBD1 (5 bases). Trimming removed 6 bases at V and 0 bases at J, with 11 bases between. Per germline, CDR1 ENHRY and CDR2 SYGVKD. The CDR3 length is 14 residues. CDR3 nucleotide sequence: TGTGCCATCAGGTTCACAGGCATGAACACTGAAGCTTTCTTT. Translated, it gives CAIRFTGMNTEAFF.

The V gene is TRBV11-2, the J gene TRBJ2-7; D is perhaps TRBD1 (5 bases). V gave up 4 bases and J gave up 3 bases, with 13 bases separating them. Germline V gives CDR1 SGHAT, CDR2 FQNNGV. CDR3 length equals 14 residues. CDR3 region: CASSSGHIDYEQYF. The CDR3 DNA sequence: TGTGCCAGCAGCTCAGGACATATTGACTACGAGCAGTACTTC.

This clone was seen only a few times. The DNA of the CDR3 is TGTGCCAGCAGTGAATACAGGGACAATCAGCCCCAGCATTTT. The encoded protein is CASSEYRDNQPQHF. The V gene is TRBV2, the J gene TRBJ1-5, with D possibly TRBD1 on 6 matching bases. Trimming took 2 bases from V and 3 from J, leaving 8 bases between them. This CDR3 spans 14 amino acids. Germline CDR1 SNHLY, CDR2 FYNNEI.

The gene calls are TRBV7-2 and TRBJ2-1, with 11 bases aligning to TRBD2. CDR3 length equals 17 residues. Germline CDR1 reads SGHTA; CDR2 reads FQGNSA. The junction had 9 bases not matched to a gene; V was cut back by 7 bases and J by 1 base. The CDR3: CASNSPTSGASYNEQFF. The CDR3 DNA reads TGTGCCAGCAACAGTCCGACTAGCGGGGCTTCCTACAATGAGCAGTTCTTC.

The chain has TRBV27 and TRBJ2-7; 9 nucleotides agree with TRBD1. V was pared by 5 bases and J by 3 bases, with 8 bases of the junction left unmatched. This CDR3 comprises 15 residues. Germline assignment: CDR1 MNHEY and CDR2 SMNVEV (reference sequence). The CDR3 sequence: CASSAKQGAFYEQYF. In DNA form, the CDR3 reads TGTGCCAGCAGTGCAAAACAGGGGGCTTTCTACGAGCAGTACTTC.

The chain employs TRBV24-1 and TRBJ1-1; D ambiguous. Germline V gives CDR1 KGHDR, CDR2 SFDVKD. The CDR3 totals 11 residues. V lost 9 bases, J lost 7 bases, and 11 bases lay in between. CDR3 nucleotide sequence: TGTGCCACCTCAGACCGCGGTGAAGCTTTCTTT. This encodes CATSDRGEAFF.

The V call is TRBV7-2, the J call TRBJ2-1, with 13 bases identical to TRBD2. This CDR3 is 15 amino acids long. CDR1 and CDR2 (germline): SGHTA, FQGNSA. The ends lost 4 bases at V and 8 bases at J; junction bases unmatched: 5. The CDR3 nucleotides read TGTGCCAGCAGCTCAACTAGCGGGGGGGTGCATGAGCAGTTCTTC. It codes for CASSSTSGGVHEQFF.

In this sample, this clone turned up once. The chain carries TRBV29-1 and TRBJ2-1, with 8 bases that match TRBD1. This CDR3 is 14 amino acids long. Germline-derived CDR1 and CDR2 are SQVTM and ANQGSEA. V lost 4 bases and J lost 3; bases outside the gene matches: 5. CDR3 in amino acids: CSVGTGGNYNEQFF. In DNA form, the CDR3 reads TGCAGCGTTGGTACAGGGGGGAACTACAATGAGCAGTTCTTC.

In this sample, this clone turned up once. This rearrangement joins TRBV5-4 to TRBJ2-2, with D possibly TRBD1 on 6 matching bases. Germline V gene data show CDR1 as SGHNT and CDR2 as YYREEE (reference sequence). Trimming shortened V by 5 bases and J by 2 bases, and 19 bases separated the two germline ends. The CDR3 has 17 residues. The CDR3 is CASSERWVRGNTGELFF. The CDR3 region has the DNA TGTGCCAGCAGTGAGCGGTGGGTCAGGGGTAACACCGGGGAGCTGTTTTTT.

CDR3 sequence reads: CASSFIGGGLFRNEQFF. CDR3 DNA: TGTGCCAGCAGCTTCATAGGGGGGGGCCTATTTCGGAATGAGCAGTTCTTC. V is TRBV5-4 and J is TRBJ2-1; D is perhaps TRBD2 (7 bases). Germline V gene data show CDR1 as SGHNT and CDR2 as YYREEE (reference sequence). V was trimmed by 2 bases and J by 7 bases, leaving 22 bases between them. The CDR3 totals 17 residues.

This clone turned up a few times. This sequence joins TRBV5-1 and TRBJ2-7, with a weak D call TRBD2 (5 bases). The CDR3 loop spans 12 amino acids. The ends were cut back, 7 bases at V and 2 bases at J, with 10 bases in the middle. Germline assignment: CDR1 SGHRS and CDR2 YFSETQ. CDR3 nucleotide sequence: TGCGCCAGCCGGTCCGGGGCCTACGAGCAGTACTTC. Protein: CASRSGAYEQYF.

The chain has TRBV18 and TRBJ2-7, with D unclear. The V gene's germline CDR1 is KGHSH and CDR2 LQKENI. Trimming cost V 6 bases and J 0 bases, with 3 bases left between them. This CDR3 region has 11 residues. The DNA for the CDR3 is TGTGCCAGCTCCCTCTCCTACGAGCAGTACTTC. Residues: CASSLSYEQYF. The full variable domain, rest sourced from reference TRBV18 and TRBJ2-7, is NAGVMQNPRHLVRRRGQEARLRCSPMKGHSHVYWYRQLPEEGLKFMVYLQKENIIDESGMPKERFSAEFPKEGPSILRIQQVVRGDSAAYFCASSLSYEQYFGPGTRLTVT.

The chain is built from TRBV3-1 (or the pseudogene TRBV3-2) and TRBJ2-7; D gene ambiguous. Trimming left V 0 bases short and J 5 bases short, with 11 bases between. The CDR3 consists of 14 residues. Germline CDR1 reads LGHDT; CDR2 reads YNNKEL (reference sequence). The CDR3 region is CASSQDLAANEQYF. The CDR3 DNA sequence: TGTGCCAGCAGCCAAGATTTGGCGGCCAACGAGCAGTACTTC.

This clone was counted a few times. The chain is built from TRBV2 and TRBJ2-7, with 7 bases that match TRBD2. The V and J ends lost 6 bases and 2 bases, in that order; junction bases with no gene match: 10. This CDR3 region has 15 residues. Germline CDR1 SNHLY, CDR2 FYNNEI. The CDR3 DNA reads TGTGCCAGCAGGGATACTAGCGCGGACACCTACGAGCAGTACTTC. Translated: CASRDTSADTYEQYF.

The rearrangement joins TRBV29-1 to TRBJ2-7, with 7 bases aligning to TRBD1. J was trimmed by 4 bases and V by 1 base; bases with no gene match: 7. This CDR3 has 14 residues. CDR1 and CDR2 (germline): SQVTM, ANQGSEA. The CDR3 bases are TGCAGCGTTGAAGTGCTCAGGGGGAATTACGAGCAGTACTTC. Its translation is CSVEVLRGNYEQYF.